Listed here are 18 T cell receptor beta chains from one sample, sequenced in a study of T cells in Graves' hyperthyroidism and ophthalmopathy. TCR beta CDR3 regions were amplified from RNA. A set of HTBI primers served as the primers for a first-round RT-PCR of the TCR CDR3. TCRdb ran MiXCR on the multiplex PCR reads and lists one entry per CDR3 protein. The table shows some 270,000 distinct CDR3 sequences, with 13% occurring only once. The sample was blood. The receptors here all came from a woman in her thirties with Graves' hyperthyroidism that later progressed to Graves' ophthalmopathy.

This clonotype appeared a few times. A much larger clonotype is one base distant, so this may be a read error. The chain is built from TRBV5-4 and TRBJ2-3, with 8 bases that match TRBD1. In germline, CDR1 is SGHNT, CDR2 YYREEE (reference sequence). The CDR3 spans 14 residues. V shed 4 bases, J shed 1 base, and the junction held 2 bases outside the gene matches. CDR3 sequence (DNA): TGTGCCAGCAGCCCGACAGGGGGCACAGATACGCAGTATTTT. Its protein product is CASSPTGGTDTQYF.

On this clonotype: One end of the junction fails to match germline, which may point to a read error. The rearrangement links TRBV5-4 to TRBJ2-3, with 7 positions matching TRBD2. Looked up from germline, CDR1 is SGHNT and CDR2 is YYREEE (reference sequence). This CDR3 region has 17 residues. CDR3 DNA sequence: TGTGCCAGCAGATTGGGGCTAGCGGTTACTAGCACAGATACGCAGTATTTT. It encodes CASRLGLAVTSTDTQYF.

This clonotype was picked up many times. The V call is TRBV6-2 or TRBV6-3, the J call TRBJ2-7; 13 nucleotides line up with TRBD2. V shed 7 bases and J 2 bases; nucleotides not matched to a gene: 17. The CDR3 sequence is 19 residues long. Germline V lookup: CDR1 MNHEY, CDR2 SVGEGT. CDR3 amino acids: CASTDPGGLAGDTPYEQYF. The CDR3 DNA is TGTGCCAGCACCGACCCCGGCGGACTAGCGGGAGATACCCCCTACGAGCAGTACTTC.

This clonotype has at least ten counts. The V and J genes are TRBV12-3 or TRBV12-4 and TRBJ2-1; D is undetermined. CDR3 size: 16 residues. V was trimmed by 3 bases and J by 0 bases, leaving 12 bases between them. In DNA form, the CDR3 reads TGTGCCAGCAGTTTGGTCGGGCAGACCTCCTACAATGAGCAGTTCTTC. Translation: CASSLVGQTSYNEQFF.

At least ten counts were recorded for this clonotype. This rearrangement joins TRBV3-1 to TRBJ2-3; D is ambiguous. Germline V gene lookup returns CDR1 LGHDT and CDR2 YNNKEL (reference sequence). V lost 1 base, J lost 3 bases, and 8 bases lay in between. CDR3 length: 14 amino acids. This chain's CDR3 is CASSQVPETDTQYF. CDR3 sequence (DNA): TGTGCCAGCAGCCAAGTCCCCGAGACAGATACGCAGTATTTT.

This clonotype has ten or more counts. This chain joins TRBV9 and TRBJ1-2, with D maybe TRBD1 (6 bases). CDR1 SGDLS and CDR2 YYNGEE come from the germline V gene. V lost 0 bases to trimming and J lost 6 bases, with 12 bases between them. The CDR3 is made up of 14 amino acids. CDR3 nucleotide sequence: TGTGCCAGCAGCGTAGGGGGGCTGGGGAATGGCTACACCTTC. Translation: CASSVGGLGNGYTF. Supplemented by reference TRBV9 and TRBJ1-2, the full variable domain reads DSGVTQTPKHLITATGQRVTLRCSPRSGDLSVYWYQQSLDQGLQFLIQYYNGEERAKGNILERFSAQQFPDLHSELNLSSLELGDSALYFCASSVGGLGNGYTFGSGTRLTVV.

This clonotype was observed many times. CDR3 bases: TGTGCCATCTATGATGAGACAGTCGAAGCTTTCTTT. This sequence encodes CAIYDETVEAFF. V is TRBV19 and J is TRBJ1-1; D possibly corresponds to TRBD1 (5 bases). Per the germline V gene, CDR1 is LNHDA and CDR2 is SQIVND (reference sequence). The CDR3 is 12 amino acids. V lost 10 bases to trimming and J lost 8 bases, with 17 bases between them.

This clonotype was seen only a few times. This chain uses TRBV18 with TRBJ2-7; D remains ambiguous. The CDR3 has 14 residues. The germline CDR1 and CDR2 sequences are KGHSH and LQKENI. Trimming took 2 bases from V and 3 from J, leaving 11 bases between them. The CDR3 is CASSPTSTYYEQYF. The CDR3 nucleotides are TGTGCCAGCTCACCAACTTCGACGTACTACGAGCAGTACTTC.

A few counts support this clonotype. This may come from a read error, since a much larger clone is one base off. The J gene is TRBJ1-1, the V gene TRBV3-1, with TRBD1 matching over 8 bases. V shed 4 bases and J 4 bases; nucleotides not matched to a gene: 11. Looked up from germline, CDR1 is LGHDT and CDR2 is YNNKEL (reference sequence). This CDR3 has 16 residues. The CDR3 DNA reads as TGTGCCAGCAGCCGAGCAGGGGGCGGGGTTGGCACTGAAGCTTTCTTT. Translation gives CASSRAGGGVGTEAFF.

This clonotype appeared many times. V and J are TRBV18 and TRBJ1-1; D is uncertain. V lost 4 bases to trimming and J lost 6 bases, with 15 bases between them. The CDR3 is 14 amino acids. Per germline, CDR1 KGHSH and CDR2 LQKENI. The CDR3 sequence is CASSRGGSPAEAFF. In DNA, the CDR3 is TGTGCCAGCTCACGAGGAGGGTCCCCCGCTGAAGCTTTCTTT. Based on the CDR3 plus reference TRBV18 and TRBJ1-1, the full variable domain is NAGVMQNPRHLVRRRGQEARLRCSPMKGHSHVYWYRQLPEEGLKFMVYLQKENIIDESGMPKERFSAEFPKEGPSILRIQQVVRGDSAAYFCASSRGGSPAEAFFGQGTRLTVV.

This clonotype was counted at least ten times. The rearrangement uses TRBV27 and TRBJ2-1, with 8 nucleotides matching TRBD2. V shed 5 bases and J 0 bases; nucleotides not matched to a gene: 9. This CDR3 is built from 17 residues. CDR1 and CDR2 from the germline V gene are MNHEY and SMNVEV (reference sequence). For the CDR3, the DNA is TGTGCCAGCAGTCCCGTTACTAGCGGACCCTCCTACAATGAGCAGTTCTTC. Protein: CASSPVTSGPSYNEQFF.

This clonotype was counted between two and nine times. V usage is TRBV5-1 and J usage is TRBJ1-4; TRBD1 matches 10 bases. CDR1 SGHRS and CDR2 YFSETQ come from the germline V gene. This CDR3 spans 14 amino acids. Germline trimming cut 8 bases from V and 11 bases from J; bases unmatched to any gene: 12. The DNA of the CDR3 is TGCGCCAGTAGGTCGGACAGGGGGTTCGAGAAACTGTTTTTT. It yields the protein CASRSDRGFEKLFF.

This clonotype has a count of ten or more. V is TRBV27 and J is TRBJ2-1; D is unclear. CDR1 and CDR2 (germline): MNHEY, SMNVEV (reference sequence). The CDR3 totals 15 residues. V was cut by 8 bases and J by 4 bases, with 18 bases left in between. The CDR3 is CASGFPEKWYNEQFF. CDR3 in DNA: TGTGCCAGCGGATTTCCGGAGAAGTGGTACAATGAGCAGTTCTTC.

The chain links TRBV11-1 to TRBJ2-1; 12 nucleotides agree with TRBD2. CDR1 and CDR2 (germline): SGHAT, FQDESV (reference sequence). The length of the CDR3 is 16 residues. The ends lost 7 bases at V and 6 bases at J; junction bases unmatched: 10. The CDR3 DNA reads TGTGCCAGCAAACCAAAGCCGGGACTAGCGGGCAATGAGCAGTTCTTC. Encoded protein: CASKPKPGLAGNEQFF.

This clonotype has a count of ten or more. The chain links TRBV7-2 to TRBJ1-5; possibly TRBD1 for D (5 bases). V shed 1 base and J shed 4 bases, with 14 bases lying between them. CDR3 size: 16 residues. Germline V gene sequence: CDR1 SGHTA, CDR2 FQGNSA. The CDR3 DNA sequence: TGTGCCAGCAGCTTAGTGGTGACAGAGAGTAATCAGCCCCAGCATTTT. Its protein product is CASSLVVTESNQPQHF.

This clonotype was observed once. This sequence joins TRBV28 and TRBJ2-3; 10 positions agree with TRBD2. CDR3 length: 15 residues. CDR1 is MDHEN and CDR2 is SYDVKM in the germline V gene. With 5 bases clipped from V and 6 bases from J, the junction kept 8 bases outside the gene matches. The CDR3 DNA reads TGTGCCAGCAGTCTCGCCGCTAGCGGGAGCGATACGCAGTATTTT. Translated, it gives CASSLAASGSDTQYF.

About this clonotype: A much larger clone sits a single nucleotide away, making a read error possible. J is TRBJ2-3 and V is TRBV7-3; 9 nucleotides match TRBD2. The germline CDR1 and CDR2 sequences are SGHTA and FQGTGA. This CDR3 contains 15 residues. For the CDR3, the DNA is TGTGCCAGCAGCCTCCTAGCGGGACCCACATATACGCAGTATTTT. Its translation: CASSLLAGPTYTQYF.

At least ten counts were recorded for this clonotype. The gene calls are TRBV28 and TRBJ1-3, with D unclear. The ends were cut back, 4 bases at V and 2 bases at J, with 12 bases in the middle. Per germline, CDR1 MDHEN and CDR2 SYDVKM. The CDR3 length is 15 residues. The CDR3 DNA reads TGTGCCAGCAGTTCCCTGAGGGTAGCTGGAAACACCATATATTTT. Residues: CASSSLRVAGNTIYF.